These T cell receptor beta chains were read from a single sample in a study of cytomegalovirus exposure and HLA in healthy donors. Only in-frame clones appear in the TCRdb table, and some are missing; sequencing was by immunoSEQ multiplex PCR. This table has about 240,000 clones, more than 75% appearing once. Material: PBMCs. The receptors originated from a woman aged 25-40 years in good health and CMV-seropositive. CDR3s include the opening cysteine and the closing phenylalanine or tryptophan. A D gene is named only where the DNA matches it firmly. Only some rows state a clone size, as once, few, many or a class for expanded clones.

>TRBJ1-5|-|-|TRBV30|14
TGTGCCTGGGGTTTTGACTATAGCAATCAGCCCCAGCATTTT
CAWGFDYSNQPQHF
>TRBJ1-1|-|-|TRBV7-3|13
TGTGCCAGCAGCTTTAATATGAACACTGAAGCTTTCTTT
CASSFNMNTEAFF
>TRBJ2-3|-|-|TRBV14|14
TGTGCCAGCAGCCCGGGACTGTACACAGATACGCAGTATTTT
CASSPGLYTDTQYF
>TRBJ2-1|-|-|TRBV18|14
TGTGCCAGCTCACCAACAAATCAGGGGATTGAGCAGTTCTTC
CASSPTNQGIEQFF
>TRBJ1-2|-|-|TRBV19|15
TGTGCCAGTAGTATGCCTGGGAGGGCCCATTATGGCTACACCTTC
CASSMPGRAHYGYTF
>TRBJ1-2|-|-|TRBV7-9|13
TGTGCCAGCAATTATCAGGGATCTGATGGCTACACCTTC
CASNYQGSDGYTF
>TRBJ2-1|TRBD1|-|TRBV4-1|16
TGCGCCAGCAGCCAAGAAGGGGCAGGGGGTTACAATGAGCAGTTCTTC
CASSQEGAGGYNEQFF
>TRBJ1-3|TRBD1|-|TRBV7-2|14
TGTGCCAGCAGCCCGCGGACAGGGGGAAACACCATATATTTT
CASSPRTGGNTIYF
>TRBJ1-4|-|-|TRBV30|15
TGTGCCTGGAGTCCCTCCCAGGTCCTTAATGAAAAACTGTTTTTT
CAWSPSQVLNEKLFF
>TRBJ2-2|TRBD1|few|TRBV4-1|15
TGCGCCAGCAGCCACGGACAGGGTGGCACCGGGGAGCTGTTTTTT
CASSHGQGGTGELFF
>TRBJ2-1|TRBD2|-|TRBV27|15
TGTGCCAGCAGTTTGGGTAGCGGGATAACCTTTGAGCAGTTCTTC
CASSLGSGITFEQFF
>TRBJ2-1|TRBD2|-|TRBV7-9|19
TGTGCCAGCAGCCCCAGGATAGCGGGGAGTCTTAGCTCCTACAATGAGCAGTTCTTC
CASSPRIAGSLSSYNEQFF
>TRBJ2-1|TRBD2|-|TRBV30|15
TGTGCCTGGAGTGAAAGCGGGAGGTTCTACAATGAGCAGTTCTTC
CAWSESGRFYNEQFF
>TRBJ2-3|-|-|TRBV29-1|13
TGCAGCGTTGAGCGGGGCAGCACAGATACGCAGTATTTT
CSVERGSTDTQYF
>TRBJ2-7|TRBD2|-|TRBV6-5|15
TGTGCCAGCAGTAGTGGTAGCGGGAGCGTCTACGAGCAGTACTTC
CASSSGSGSVYEQYF
>TRBJ2-5|TRBD1|-|TRBV5-6|13
TGTGCCAGCAGCTGGGACAGGGGAGAGACCCAGTACTTC
CASSWDRGETQYF
>TRBJ1-2|TRBD1|-|TRBV7-8|16
TGTGCCAGCAGCCTCACGGGACAGGGGGGACGCCAAGGCTACACCTTC
CASSLTGQGGRQGYTF
>TRBJ2-1|-|once|TRBV4-2|15
TGTGCCAGCAGCCAACCACTAGAGAGCGCCAATGAGCAGTTCTTC
CASSQPLESANEQFF
>TRBJ2-7|-|-|TRBV7-8|14
TGTGCCAGCAGCTTACGAAGCAGGTCCTACGAGCAGTACTTC
CASSLRSRSYEQYF
>TRBJ1-3|-|-|TRBV10-1|12
TGCGCCAGCACCAATTCTGGAAACACCATATATTTT
CASTNSGNTIYF
>TRBJ1-1|TRBD1|-|TRBV27|18
TGTGCCAGCAGTTTCCGCCGGGACAGGGGAAGGGTGAACACTGAAGCTTTCTTT
CASSFRRDRGRVNTEAFF
>TRBJ2-3|-|-|TRBV11-2|19
TGTGCCAGCAGCTTAGTCTGGACAGGGGTAGCGGGAGTCCCAGATACGCAGTATTTT
CASSLVWTGVAGVPDTQYF
>TRBJ1-1|-|-|TRBV5-1|16
TGCGCCAGCAGCCCCGACGTACGAGGAACGAACACTGAAGCTTTCTTT
CASSPDVRGTNTEAFF
>TRBJ2-1|-|-|TRBV6-6|11
TGTGCCAGCAGGGGAGAGGATGAGCAGTTCTTC
CASRGEDEQFF
>TRBJ1-2|TRBD1|few|TRBV4-2|13
TGTGCCAGCAGCACCGGGACAGGCAATGGCTACACCTTC
CASSTGTGNGYTF
>TRBJ2-7|-|once|TRBV28|13
TGTGCCAGCAGTTTCTCGTCTTTCTACGAGCAGTACTTC
CASSFSSFYEQYF
>TRBJ2-3|TRBD2|-|TRBV28|15
TGTGCCAGCAGTGAAGGACTAGCGGGCACAGATACGCAGTATTTT
CASSEGLAGTDTQYF
>TRBJ2-4|TRBD2|-|TRBV4-2|18
TGTGCCAGCAGCCTCCAAGCTAGCGGGAGTCGGATAAAAAACATTCAGTACTTC
CASSLQASGSRIKNIQYF
>TRBJ2-7|-|-|TRBV7-3|15
TGTGCCAGCAGCTCCTCGAGCGAGAGTGCCCACGAGCAGTACTTC
CASSSSSESAHEQYF
>TRBJ2-5|TRBD1|-|TRBV28|16
TGTGCCAGCAGTTCTCTGACAGGGGTGGGCCAAGAGACCCAGTACTTC
CASSSLTGVGQETQYF
>TRBJ2-7|-|few|TRBV18|16
TGTGCCAGCTCACCATACCAGGGATCCGACTCCAACGAGCAGTACTTC
CASSPYQGSDSNEQYF
>TRBJ2-3|TRBD1|-|TRBV28|15
TGTGCCAGCAGTCCCGGGACAGGGTTCACAGATACGCAGTATTTT
CASSPGTGFTDTQYF
>TRBJ2-7|TRBD2|few|TRBV6-1|16
TGTGCCAGCAGTGAAGGGAGACTAGCGGGAGGGTACGAGCAGTACTTC
CASSEGRLAGGYEQYF
>TRBJ2-7|TRBD2|once|TRBV18|16
TGTGCCAGCTCACCGTTGGTAGCGGGAGCGCAAGGTGAGCAGTACTTC
CASSPLVAGAQGEQYF
>TRBJ2-1|TRBD2|-|TRBV5-1|14
TGCGCCAGCAGTGCTAGCGGGATCTACAATGAGCAGTTCTTC
CASSASGIYNEQFF
>TRBJ1-2|-|-|TRBV6-5|15
TGTGCCAGCAGTTCCTTCCCGATCGGGAGCTATGGCTACACCTTC
CASSSFPIGSYGYTF
>TRBJ1-1|-|-|TRBV6-1|15
TGTGCCAGCAGTGACCCCCCGGACCCAGAGGGATCCCCTTTCTTT
CASSDPPDPEGSPFF
>TRBJ2-1|TRBD2|-|TRBV19|13
TGTGCCAGTAGTAATAGCGGGAGAGTTGAGCAGTTCTTC
CASSNSGRVEQFF
>TRBJ2-7|TRBD1|-|TRBV5-1|13
TGCGCCAGCAGCCCGGGACAGAGCTACGAGCAGTACTTC
CASSPGQSYEQYF
>TRBJ1-2|TRBD1|-|TRBV19|17
TGTGCCAGTAGTATGCCAAGCCAGGACAGGGGCGGATATGGCTACACCTTC
CASSMPSQDRGGYGYTF
>TRBJ2-1|-|-|TRBV5-1|13
TGCGCCAGCAGCTTGGGGCAGGGGCCCAAGCAGTTCTTC
CASSLGQGPKQFF
>TRBJ2-1|TRBD2|-|TRBV5-6|16
TGTGCCAGCAGCTCCCCCTGGCGGGAGGGCTACAATGAGCAGTTCTTC
CASSSPWREGYNEQFF
>TRBJ2-7|-|once|TRBV9|14
TGTGCCAGCAGCGCTGGCGGGCGGGATGTCGAGCAGTACTTC
CASSAGGRDVEQYF
>TRBJ2-1|-|-|TRBV7-6|15
TGTGCCAGCAGCTTAGCGCGGATGGATTCCAATGAGCAGTTCTTC
CASSLARMDSNEQFF
>TRBJ2-1|TRBD1|-|TRBV10-2|13
TGCGCCAGCCGGGACAGGGAATACAATGAGCAGTTCTTC
CASRDREYNEQFF
>TRBJ2-7|-|-|TRBV5-6|17
TGTGCCAGCAGCCCAGGGGTTTGGGGGAAAAGCCCCTACGAGCAGTACTTC
CASSPGVWGKSPYEQYF
>TRBJ2-7|TRBD2|once|TRBV4-1|17
TGCGCCAGCAGCCAGGCCTTAATAGGGACTAGCTCATTGAAGCAGTACTTC
CASSQALIGTSSLKQYF
>TRBJ2-1|-|few|TRBV18|14
TGTGCCAGCTCACCACTTAGGACTTACAATGAGCAGTTCTTC
CASSPLRTYNEQFF
>TRBJ1-2|-|-|TRBV7-9|14
TGTGCCAGCAGCTTTGCAGGGTCCCACTATGGCTACACCTTC
CASSFAGSHYGYTF
>TRBJ1-2|TRBD1|-|TRBV6-5|16
TGTGCCAGCAGTTACATACAGGGGGCCACTTACTATGGCTACACCTTC
CASSYIQGATYYGYTF
>TRBJ2-1|TRBD2|-|TRBV5-4|14
TGTGCCAGCAGCCAGACTAGCGGGAATGATGAGCAGTTCTTC
CASSQTSGNDEQFF
>TRBJ1-1|-|-|TRBV6-1|14
TGTGCCAGCACTCGAAGGGGGATGAACACTGAAGCTTTCTTT
CASTRRGMNTEAFF
>TRBJ2-7|TRBD1|few|TRBV2|15
TGTGCCAGCAGTGGCCCCGGGGACAGGGCCTACGAGCAGTACTTC
CASSGPGDRAYEQYF
>TRBJ2-7|-|-|TRBV30|13
TGTGCCTGGAGTGTCGGGAAACACTACGAGCAGTACTTC
CAWSVGKHYEQYF